This T cell receptor (beta chain) was sequenced for a study of blood T cells in healthy people across ages. Overall study findings and caveats: Investigators treated diversity estimates from one million T cells as underestimates. With donor CMV status unknown, expanded clonotype changes were possibly confounded. Roughly linear declines in TCR beta diversity per million T cells occurred with age.

Through a sample-barcoded 5' primer and a J-beta primer mix, a second PCR was run for about 6 to 11 cycles. TCRdb recomputed calls from the 5' RACE reads with MiXCR, one row per CDR3 protein. The sample holds roughly 1,500,000 distinct CDR3 sequences, about 31% seen once. A note on this clonotype: As yet, its antigen is unknown.

The sequence came from a woman in her thirties in good health. The material sequenced was blood.

CDR3 region: CASSFRGGGSGEAFF. The CDR3 DNA follows: TGTGCCAGCAGCTTTCGGGGCGGGGGCTCGGGTGAAGCTTTCTTT. V gene TRBV5-6 combines with J gene TRBJ1-1; a possible D gene is TRBD1 (6 bases). V was cut by 2 bases and J by 7 bases, with 18 bases left in between. The V gene's germline CDR1 is SGHDT and CDR2 YYEEEE. The CDR3 has 15 amino acids.